Shown below are 30 T cell receptor beta chains from a single sample sequenced in a study of beta chain features in type 1 diabetes. The isolated RNA, all of it, was reverse transcribed, so expressed TCRB transcripts were what got sequenced. The data were produced by immunoSEQ multiplex PCR, yet TCRdb's version contains in-frame clones alone and is incomplete. The data show more than 350,000 clones, over 9.5% seen once. Sequenced input: naive CD4+ T cells from blood. The receptors were sampled from a woman aged 18-30 years in good health.

This clone occurred a few times. This chain uses TRBV2 with TRBJ2-5, with D hard to call. Trimming removed 6 bases from V and 5 bases from J, with 16 bases in between. This CDR3 is 14 amino acids long. CDR1 and CDR2 from the germline V gene are SNHLY and FYNNEI. CDR3 protein: CASRQISPRETQYF. Here the CDR3 DNA reads TGTGCCAGCAGACAGATCTCGCCGAGGGAGACCCAGTACTTC.

This clone has more than one count but fewer than ten. The gene calls are TRBV12-5 and TRBJ2-7, with TRBD2 matching 14 bases. Germline CDR1 and CDR2: LGHNT and FRNRAP. The CDR3 consists of 15 residues. Trimming took 9 bases from V and 3 from J; bases not matched to a gene: 7. The CDR3 nucleotides read TGTGCTAGCGCCCATGGACTAGCGGGAGGCTACGAGCAGTACTTC. This translates into CASAHGLAGGYEQYF.

V is TRBV20-1 and J is TRBJ2-1; 7 nucleotides line up with TRBD1. J was trimmed by 6 bases and V by 7 bases; bases with no gene match: 0. The CDR3 loop spans 10 amino acids. Germline CDR1 is DFQATT and CDR2 is SNEGSKA (reference sequence). CDR3 protein: CSGTGNEQFF. The CDR3 nucleotides are TGCAGTGGGACAGGCAATGAGCAGTTCTTC.

This clone was found a few times. The V and J genes are TRBV7-2 and TRBJ2-5; 7 bases fit TRBD1. Germline V CDR1 and CDR2: SGHTA, FQGNSA. Trimming at V came to 6 bases and at J to 2 bases, leaving 6 bases not matched to a gene. The CDR3 has 14 amino acids. Here the CDR3 DNA reads TGTGCCAGCAGGCGGACAGGCCTACAAGAGACCCAGTACTTC. Its translation: CASRRTGLQETQYF.

The chain couples TRBV29-1 to TRBJ2-6; no reliable D call. From germline, CDR1 is SQVTM and CDR2 ANQGSEA. V was shortened by 5 bases and J by 0 bases, with 5 bases between the two germline ends. The CDR3 has 13 amino acids. The CDR3 region is CSVRVSGANVLTF. The CDR3, as DNA: TGCAGCGTTAGGGTCTCTGGGGCCAACGTCCTGACTTTC. Supplemented by reference TRBV29-1 and TRBJ2-6, the full variable domain reads SAVISQKPSRDICQRGTSLTIQCQVDSQVTMMFWYRQQPGQSLTLIATANQGSEATYESGFVIDKFPISRPNLTFSTLTVSNMSPEDSSIYLCSVRVSGANVLTFGAGSRLTVL.

This clone has more than one count but fewer than ten. This chain uses TRBV7-2 with TRBJ2-3; 7 bases map to TRBD1. Germline trimming cut 4 bases from V and 2 bases from J; bases unmatched to any gene: 3. Per the germline V gene, CDR1 is SGHTA and CDR2 is FQGNSA. This CDR3 region has 14 residues. DNA for the CDR3: TGTGCCAGCAGCTCGGGACAGTACACAGATACGCAGTATTTT. This sequence encodes CASSSGQYTDTQYF. The full variable domain, with the rest looked up from reference TRBV7-2 and TRBJ2-3, is GAGVSQSPSNKVTEKGKDVELRCDPISGHTALYWYRQSLGQGLEFLIYFQGNSAPDKSGLPSDRFSAERTGGSVSTLTIQRTQQEDSAVYLCASSSGQYTDTQYFGPGTRLTVL.

The gene calls are TRBV15 and TRBJ1-2; maybe TRBD1 (5 bases). Germline V lookup: CDR1 LNHNV, CDR2 YYDKDF (reference sequence). Trimming removed 5 bases at V and 8 bases at J, with 21 bases between. The CDR3 covers 15 residues. The CDR3 DNA sequence: TGTGCCACCAGCCCGGATAGGGGATATTCGGGAGGCTACACCTTC. Its translation: CATSPDRGYSGGYTF. Based on the CDR3 plus reference TRBV15 and TRBJ1-2, the full variable domain is DAMVIQNPRYQVTQFGKPVTLSCSQTLNHNVMYWYQQKSSQAPKLLFHYYDKDFNNEADTPDNFQSRRPNTSFCFLDIRSPGLGDTAMYLCATSPDRGYSGGYTFGSGTRLTVV.

The chain links TRBV5-6 to TRBJ1-2; D is perhaps TRBD1 (5 bases). Trimming took 5 bases from V and 4 from J, leaving 12 bases between them. The germline CDR1 and CDR2 sequences are SGHDT and YYEEEE. The CDR3 has 13 residues. Here the CDR3 DNA reads TGTGCCAGCAGGCCGGGACGGGTCTATGGCTACACCTTC. Amino acid sequence: CASRPGRVYGYTF. Combining the CDR3 with reference TRBV5-6 and TRBJ1-2 gives the whole variable domain DAGVTQSPTHLIKTRGQQVTLRCSPKSGHDTVSWYQQALGQGPQFIFQYYEEEERQRGNFPDRFSGHQFPNYSSELNVNALLLGDSALYLCASRPGRVYGYTFGSGTRLTVV.

This chain links TRBV7-9 with TRBJ1-2; D uncertain. The ends were cut back, 1 base at V and 3 bases at J, with 6 bases in the middle. There are 13 residues in the CDR3. Germline loops: CDR1 SEHNR, CDR2 FQNEAQ (reference sequence). CDR3 protein: CASSLVTDYGYTF. CDR3 nucleotides: TGTGCCAGCAGCTTAGTTACGGACTATGGCTACACCTTC. Full variable domain (missing parts from reference TRBV7-9 and TRBJ1-2): DTGVSQNPRHKITKRGQNVTFRCDPISEHNRLYWYRQTLGQGPEFLTYFQNEAQLEKSRLLSDRFSAERPKGSFSTLEIQRTEQGDSAMYLCASSLVTDYGYTFGSGTRLTVV.

The rearrangement joins TRBV2 to TRBJ1-1; 8 bases map to TRBD1. Germline assignment: CDR1 SNHLY and CDR2 FYNNEI. Unmatched junction bases numbered 2, after V lost 5 bases and J lost 0 bases. The CDR3 totals 14 residues. CDR3 sequence (DNA): TGTGCCAGCAGTTCAGGGGGCCTGAACACTGAAGCTTTCTTT. This sequence encodes CASSSGGLNTEAFF.

This chain uses TRBV18 with TRBJ2-7; 9 positions agree with TRBD1. The CDR3 has 15 residues. Germline V gives CDR1 KGHSH, CDR2 LQKENI. J lost 2 bases, V lost 3 bases, and 5 bases had no gene match. For the CDR3, the DNA is TGTGCCAGCTCACCGGGACAGGGTAGCGCCTACGAGCAGTACGTC. This encodes CASSPGQGSAYEQYV.

This clone was found a few times. The V call is TRBV9, the J call TRBJ2-3, with TRBD2 identical over 13 bases. Germline CDR1 is SGDLS and CDR2 is YYNGEE. The CDR3 has 18 amino acids. Trimming took 3 bases from V and 0 from J; bases not matched to a gene: 7. The CDR3 DNA reads TGTGCCAGCAGCGACGCGACTAGCGGGGGGACTAGCACAGATACGCAGTATTTT. Translating it yields CASSDATSGGTSTDTQYF.

V usage is TRBV27 and J usage is TRBJ2-5, with a tentative D call TRBD2 (5 bases). V was trimmed by 7 bases and J by 4 bases, leaving 16 bases between them. The CDR3 has 14 residues. CDR1 and CDR2 from the germline V gene are MNHEY and SMNVEV (reference sequence). The CDR3 loop reads CASKIRGGRETQYF. For the CDR3, the DNA is TGTGCCAGCAAGATACGGGGTGGTCGAGAGACCCAGTACTTC.

This rearrangement joins TRBV9 to TRBJ2-2; D is unclear. There are 16 residues in the CDR3. V was cut by 0 bases and J by 0 bases, with 9 bases left in between. From germline, CDR1 is SGDLS and CDR2 YYNGEE. The CDR3 loop is CASSVVGDTNTGELFF. CDR3 nucleotide sequence: TGTGCCAGCAGCGTAGTCGGAGACACGAACACCGGGGAGCTGTTTTTT.

Only a few counts were recorded for this clone. This chain joins TRBV7-9 and TRBJ1-2; D might be TRBD1 (5 bases). In germline, CDR1 is SEHNR, CDR2 FQNEAQ (reference sequence). CDR3 size: 14 residues. V was cut by 5 bases and J by 4 bases, with 14 bases left in between. The CDR3 coding sequence is TGTGCCAGCAGCGCAATACAGGTGATCTATGGCTACACCTTC. This encodes CASSAIQVIYGYTF.

V and J are TRBV28 and TRBJ2-2; D may match TRBD1 or TRBD2 (5 bases each). Germline CDR1 reads MDHEN; CDR2 reads SYDVKM. Trimming left V 2 bases short and J 4 bases short, with 5 bases between. The CDR3 has 13 residues. The CDR3 DNA is TGTGCCAGCAGTTTAGGGACCACCGGGGAGCTGTTTTTT. Translated, it gives CASSLGTTGELFF.

J is TRBJ2-7 and V is TRBV13; D may be TRBD1 or TRBD2 (5 bases each). Looked up from germline, CDR1 is PRHDT and CDR2 is FYEKMQ (reference sequence). V dropped 4 bases and J dropped 1 base, with 17 bases sitting between them. There are 16 residues in the CDR3. The CDR3, as DNA: TGTGCCAGCAGCTCCCGACCCGGGACGAAGTCCTACGAGCAGTACTTC. This translates into CASSSRPGTKSYEQYF. Variable domain in full (rest from reference TRBV13 and TRBJ2-7): AAGVIQSPRHLIKEKRETATLKCYPIPRHDTVYWYQQGPGQDPQFLISFYEKMQSDKGSIPDRFSAQQFSDYHSELNMSSLELGDSALYFCASSSRPGTKSYEQYFGPGTRLTVT.

This clone was seen more than once but under ten times. The same CDR3 can be traced to other DNA sequences in this sample. The chain carries TRBV20-1 and TRBJ2-3; perhaps D is TRBD1 or TRBD2 (6 bases each). This CDR3 has 11 residues. Trimming removed 3 bases from V and 6 bases from J, with 7 bases in between. Germline V CDR1 and CDR2: DFQATT, SNEGSKA (reference sequence). CDR3 residues: CSARGGDTQYF. The CDR3 DNA follows: TGCAGTGCTAGGGGGGGCGATACGCAGTATTTT.

Only a few counts were recorded for this clone. The genes are TRBV15 and TRBJ2-3, with D unclear. Trimming took 6 bases from V and 0 from J, leaving 10 bases between them. CDR1 LNHNV and CDR2 YYDKDF come from the germline V gene (reference sequence). This CDR3 comprises 14 residues. CDR3 DNA sequence: TGTGCCACCAGGGTTACCTCTAGCACAGATACGCAGTATTTT. This sequence encodes CATRVTSSTDTQYF.

This clone turned up a few times. The chain couples TRBV30 to TRBJ2-7, with D possibly matching TRBD1 (6 bases). With 3 bases removed from V and 5 bases from J, the gap between germline ends came to 11 bases. CDR1 and CDR2 from the germline V gene are GTSNPN and SVGIG (reference sequence). The CDR3 has 12 residues. The CDR3 is CAWRQGADEQYF. The CDR3 bases are TGTGCCTGGAGACAGGGTGCGGACGAGCAGTACTTC.

The chain has TRBV6-5 and TRBJ2-7; D unclear. Trimming cost V 6 bases and J 7 bases, with 16 bases left between them. CDR1 is MNHEY, CDR2 SVGAGI, per germline. The CDR3 spans 13 residues. The CDR3 reads CASRRAVLGEQYF. The DNA of the CDR3 is TGTGCCAGCAGAAGGGCCGTGCTCGGGGAGCAGTACTTC.

The J gene is TRBJ2-1, the V gene TRBV5-5; D gene uncertain. Deletions cut 4 bases from V and 6 bases from J, with 14 bases between. The length of the CDR3 is 14 residues. CDR1 and CDR2 (germline): SGHKS, YYEKEE (reference sequence). The CDR3 region is CASSIRLISNEQFF. The CDR3 region has the DNA TGTGCCAGCAGCATCAGACTGATTTCCAATGAGCAGTTCTTC.

The sample holds a few counts of this clone. This chain connects TRBV10-3 to TRBJ2-5, with D unresolved. CDR1 and CDR2 from the germline V gene are ENHRY and SYGVKD. V shed 3 bases and J shed 3 bases, with 11 bases lying between them. This CDR3 has 14 amino acids. The CDR3 reads CAISDGLLKETQYF. In DNA form, the CDR3 reads TGTGCCATCAGTGACGGCCTGCTCAAAGAGACCCAGTACTTC.

This clone has just a few counts. The chain joins TRBV5-6 to TRBJ1-1; D gene uncertain. The CDR3 loop spans 14 amino acids. Germline CDR1 is SGHDT and CDR2 is YYEEEE. Trimming pared 0 bases from V and 1 base from J, leaving 7 bases between. CDR3 nucleotides: TGTGCCAGCAGCTTGGCACAACAGAACACTGAAGCTTTCTTT. Protein sequence: CASSLAQQNTEAFF.

The V call is TRBV4-1, the J call TRBJ2-1; D call uncertain. Trimming took off 4 bases at V and 4 bases at J, with 14 bases between the two ends. The CDR3 spans 15 residues. Germline V CDR1 and CDR2: MGHRA, YSYEKL. CDR3 bases: TGCGCCAGCAGCCGGCCCAGCGTGTGGTACAATGAGCAGTTCTTC. This sequence encodes CASSRPSVWYNEQFF.

The CDR3 bases are TGTGCCAGCAGCTCCTATGGGACAGGGGGCACAGATACGCAGTATTTT. It yields the protein CASSSYGTGGTDTQYF. V is TRBV9 and J is TRBJ2-3, with 10 bases matching TRBD1. Losses at the gene ends were 4 bases for V and 1 base for J; bases not matched to a gene: 6. The CDR3 is 16 amino acids. Germline V gene data show CDR1 as SGDLS and CDR2 as YYNGEE.

This clone came up a few times. The gene calls are TRBV7-9 and TRBJ1-4; D call uncertain. The CDR3 sequence is 14 residues long. The ends were cut back, 5 bases at V and 6 bases at J, with 13 bases in the middle. Germline V gene data show CDR1 as SEHNR and CDR2 as FQNEAQ (reference sequence). CDR3 protein: CASSTKVVDEKLFF. The CDR3 region has the DNA TGTGCCAGCAGCACGAAGGTGGTGGATGAAAAACTGTTTTTT.

This clone was counted a few times. Here the CDR3 DNA reads TGCGCCAGCAGCTTGTACCGAAACGGTGTCTCACCCCTCCACTTT. Translating gives CASSLYRNGVSPLHF. The chain is built from TRBV5-1 and TRBJ1-6; no clear D. Germline V lookup: CDR1 SGHRS, CDR2 YFSETQ. Trimming pared 1 base from V and 10 bases from J, leaving 15 bases between. CDR3 length: 15 residues. Complete variable domain (other parts from reference TRBV5-1 and TRBJ1-6): KAGVTQTPRYLIKTRGQQVTLSCSPISGHRSVSWYQQTPGQGLQFLFEYFSETQRNKGNFPGRFSGRQFSNSRSEMNVSTLELGDSALYLCASSLYRNGVSPLHFGNGTRLTVT.

The chain combines TRBV6-5 with TRBJ1-6; tentatively, D is TRBD1 (5 bases). CDR3 size: 16 residues. With 2 bases removed from V and 1 base from J, the gap between germline ends came to 9 bases. The germline CDR1 and CDR2 sequences are MNHEY and SVGAGI. The CDR3 coding sequence is TGTGCCAGCAGTTACCAGGGATGGTCCTATAATTCACCCCTCCACTTT. This gives the protein CASSYQGWSYNSPLHF.

The chain carries TRBV7-2 and TRBJ2-5; D unclear. Germline V gene lookup returns CDR1 SGHTA and CDR2 FQGNSA. The CDR3 length is 15 residues. Trimming cost V 0 bases and J 3 bases, with 11 bases left between them. The CDR3 coding sequence is TGTGCCAGCAGCTTAGCCGGGCTCCCCAAAGAGACCCAGTACTTC. This gives the protein CASSLAGLPKETQYF.